The next 28 T cell receptor beta chains were all read from a single sample in a study of blood T cell repertoires in COVID-19. TCRdb's copy holds only in-frame clones and misses some; the assay was immunoSEQ multiplex PCR. This sample carries a few hundred thousand clones, around 88% of them seen once, and the ten largest clones take 2% to 2.5%. Sequenced input: peripheral blood. Receptors were obtained from a young woman who had recovered from COVID-19.

J is TRBJ2-7 and V is TRBV7-9; 7 bases fit TRBD1. The CDR3 is made up of 13 amino acids. With V trimmed by 5 bases and J by 5 bases, 6 bases remained unmatched. Germline assignment: CDR1 SEHNR and CDR2 FQNEAQ (reference sequence). The CDR3 coding sequence is TGTGCCAGCAGCCCGCCGACAGGGCACGAGCAGTACTTC. Protein: CASSPPTGHEQYF.

The chain uses TRBV23-1 and TRBJ2-5; perhaps TRBD1 as D (6 bases). TRBV23-1 is identified as an open reading frame with a role that is uncertain. Trimming removed 3 bases from V and 3 bases from J, with 8 bases in between. The CDR3 is made up of 13 amino acids. The CDR3 nucleotides read TGCGCCAGCAGTCAGTACAGGGAAGAGACCCAGTACTTC. This gives the protein CASSQYREETQYF.

The gene calls are TRBV15 and TRBJ1-5; 10 bases agree with TRBD1. V trimming: 6 bases; J trimming: 2 bases; junction bases outside the gene matches: 4. Germline CDR1 and CDR2: LNHNV and YYDKDF (reference sequence). The CDR3 is 15 amino acids. The CDR3 reads CATRNGQGGNQPQHF. The CDR3 DNA is TGTGCCACCAGGAACGGACAGGGGGGCAATCAGCCCCAGCATTTT.

The rearrangement links TRBV21-1 to TRBJ2-1; the D segment call TRBD2 is taken from the table without a DNA check. TRBV21-1 is a listed pseudogene. This CDR3 comprises 15 residues. This CDR3 reads CASWTSGKAYNEQFF. CDR3 nucleotide sequence: TGTGCCAGCTGGACTAGCGGGAAGGCCTACAATGAGCAGTTCTTC.

The V gene is TRBV4-3, the J gene TRBJ2-5; 7 nucleotides align to TRBD1. This CDR3 spans 15 amino acids. Germline V CDR1 and CDR2: LGHNA, YSLEER. Unmatched junction bases numbered 9, after V lost 4 bases and J lost 4 bases. This chain's CDR3 is CASSPTGTEIETQYF. Here the CDR3 DNA reads TGCGCCAGCAGCCCAACCGGGACAGAAATAGAGACCCAGTACTTC.

The chain combines TRBV5-1 with TRBJ1-3; no clear D. Per germline, CDR1 SGHRS and CDR2 YFSETQ. V dropped 2 bases and J dropped 0 bases, with 9 bases sitting between them. The CDR3 runs 15 residues. In DNA, the CDR3 is TGCGCCAGCAGCTTTTCGGGTTCCTCTGGAAACACCATATATTTT. Residues: CASSFSGSSGNTIYF. Using reference TRBV5-1 and TRBJ1-3 for the parts outside the CDR3, the full variable domain is KAGVTQTPRYLIKTRGQQVTLSCSPISGHRSVSWYQQTPGQGLQFLFEYFSETQRNKGNFPGRFSGRQFSNSRSEMNVSTLELGDSALYLCASSFSGSSGNTIYFGEGSWLTVV.

This clone turned up a few times. V gene TRBV4-1 combines with J gene TRBJ1-1; TRBD1 matches at 8 bases. CDR3 length: 14 amino acids. V lost 7 bases and J lost 1; bases outside the gene matches: 5. Germline lookup yields CDR1 MGHRA and CDR2 YSYEKL. The CDR3 loop reads CASKLGTGNTEAFF. Written as DNA, the CDR3 is TGCGCCAGCAAATTAGGGACAGGGAACACTGAAGCTTTCTTT.

The J gene is TRBJ2-7, the V gene TRBV5-1, with 8 bases matching TRBD2. The V segment lost 2 bases and the J segment 3 bases; nucleotides outside the gene matches: 4. The CDR3 sequence is 14 residues long. CDR1 SGHRS and CDR2 YFSETQ come from the germline V gene. As DNA, the CDR3 is TGCGCCAGCAGCTTAGTGAGCGGGAGCTACGAGCAGTACTTC. Its translation is CASSLVSGSYEQYF. Combining the CDR3 with reference TRBV5-1 and TRBJ2-7 gives the whole variable domain KAGVTQTPRYLIKTRGQQVTLSCSPISGHRSVSWYQQTPGQGLQFLFEYFSETQRNKGNFPGRFSGRQFSNSRSEMNVSTLELGDSALYLCASSLVSGSYEQYFGPGTRLTVT.

This chain connects TRBV4-3 to TRBJ2-7; D gene ambiguous. Germline CDR1 LGHNA, CDR2 YSLEER. The CDR3 runs to 14 residues. Trimming left V 0 bases short and J 3 bases short, with 9 bases between. For the CDR3, the DNA is TGCGCCAGCAGCCAAGAAATAGCCATCTACGAGCAGTACTTC. It codes for CASSQEIAIYEQYF.

The chain combines TRBV7-9 with TRBJ2-7; possible D gene TRBD1, 5 bases. Germline V gene lookup returns CDR1 SEHNR and CDR2 FQNEAQ (reference sequence). The V and J ends lost 4 bases and 3 bases respectively, with 10 bases between them. The CDR3 is made up of 13 amino acids. This chain's CDR3 is CASSSLDSYEQYF. CDR3 bases: TGTGCCAGCAGCTCCCTAGACAGCTACGAGCAGTACTTC.

This chain connects TRBV6-5 to TRBJ1-6; D gene unclear. CDR3 length: 14 residues. Germline V CDR1 and CDR2: MNHEY, SVGAGI. V gave up 5 bases and J gave up 0 bases, with 5 bases separating them. CDR3 sequence: CASSPSSYNSPLHF. CDR3 DNA: TGTGCCAGCAGTCCCAGCTCCTATAATTCACCCCTCCACTTT.

The chain is built from TRBV18 and TRBJ1-3; D ambiguous. The CDR3 totals 16 residues. The V end was cut by 2 bases, the J end by 0 bases, with 11 bases between. Germline CDR1 and CDR2: KGHSH and LQKENI. CDR3 bases: TGTGCCAGCTCACCAAACGTGGGGAGCTCTGGAAACACCATATATTTT. Translated: CASSPNVGSSGNTIYF.

The chain has TRBV7-8 and TRBJ1-2, with 7 bases identical to TRBD1. The CDR3 sequence is 17 residues long. Germline V lookup: CDR1 SGHVS, CDR2 FQNEAQ. With V trimmed by 2 bases and J by 4 bases, 13 bases remained unmatched. The DNA of the CDR3 is TGTGCCAGCAGCTTAAGGGGGGACAGCGAAGACTCCTATGGCTACACCTTC. Translated, it gives CASSLRGDSEDSYGYTF.

The V call is TRBV3-1 (or the pseudogene TRBV3-2), the J call TRBJ2-3; 7 nucleotides line up with TRBD1. Germline V gene data show CDR1 as LGHDT and CDR2 as YNNKEL (reference sequence). The CDR3 consists of 15 residues. Trimming at V came to 5 bases and at J to 1 base, leaving 6 bases not matched to a gene. The CDR3: CASSSDRVGTDTQYF. DNA of the CDR3: TGTGCCAGCAGCAGCGACAGGGTTGGCACAGATACGCAGTATTTT.

In its sample, this clone was seen once. This rearrangement joins TRBV5-4 to TRBJ2-6; 7 bases map to TRBD2. V lost 3 bases to trimming and J lost 2 bases; unmatched junction nucleotides: 5. Looked up from germline, CDR1 is SGHNT and CDR2 is YYREEE (reference sequence). This CDR3 has 16 residues. CDR3: CASSSPRGAGANVLTF. Written as DNA, the CDR3 is TGTGCCAGCAGCTCCCCACGGGGGGCTGGGGCCAACGTCCTGACTTTC. The entire variable domain, with the rest obtained from reference TRBV5-4 and TRBJ2-6, is as follows: ETGVTQSPTHLIKTRGQQVTLRCSSQSGHNTVSWYQQALGQGPQFIFQYYREEENGRGNFPPRFSGLQFPNYSSELNVNALELDDSALYLCASSSPRGAGANVLTFGAGSRLTVL.

This rearrangement joins TRBV24-1 to TRBJ2-1; 8 bases match TRBD1. Trimming removed 9 bases from V and 0 bases from J; junction bases left unmatched: 6. CDR1 and CDR2 (germline): KGHDR, SFDVKD. CDR3 size: 15 residues. The CDR3: CATGTGSSSYNEQFF. In DNA form, the CDR3 reads TGTGCCACCGGGACAGGATCGAGCTCCTACAATGAGCAGTTCTTC.

J is TRBJ2-7 and V is TRBV15; 9 nucleotides agree with TRBD2. Germline lookup yields CDR1 LNHNV and CDR2 YYDKDF (reference sequence). The V gene end was trimmed by 1 base and the J gene end by 7 bases; junction bases not matched to a gene: 11. The CDR3 sequence is 16 residues long. CDR3 residues: CATSRASGTSWYEQYF. CDR3 nucleotides: TGTGCCACCAGCAGAGCCTCCGGGACTAGCTGGTATGAGCAGTACTTC.

V usage is TRBV7-9 and J usage is TRBJ1-1; D is uncertain. The CDR3 contains 16 residues. Trimming pared 1 base from V and 1 base from J, leaving 13 bases between. Germline-derived CDR1 and CDR2 are SEHNR and FQNEAQ (reference sequence). This CDR3 is CASSLGLPRGNTEAFF. In DNA, the CDR3 is TGTGCCAGCAGCTTAGGACTTCCTCGGGGGAACACTGAAGCTTTCTTT.

The CDR3 coding sequence is TGTGCCATCCGGGACAGGGAAAGTGAGCAGTTCTTC. Translated: CAIRDRESEQFF. V is TRBV10-3 and J is TRBJ2-1; TRBD1 matches at 9 bases. The length of the CDR3 is 12 residues. The junction had 5 bases not matched to a gene; V was cut back by 8 bases and J by 9 bases. Germline V gene lookup returns CDR1 ENHRY and CDR2 SYGVKD.

CDR3 sequence reads: CASSPWTGATYEQYF. The CDR3 nucleotides are TGTGCCAGCAGCCCCTGGACAGGGGCGACCTACGAGCAGTACTTC. This chain links TRBV7-8 with TRBJ2-7; 9 bases match TRBD1. The junction had 7 bases not matched to a gene; V was cut back by 5 bases and J by 2 bases. Germline V lookup: CDR1 SGHVS, CDR2 FQNEAQ. This CDR3 has 15 residues.

The chain combines TRBV12-3 or TRBV12-4 with TRBJ1-1, with 8 bases lining up with TRBD1. The CDR3 is 13 amino acids. The V gene end was trimmed by 1 base and the J gene end by 11 bases; junction bases not matched to a gene: 6. The CDR3 sequence: CASSLGQGASAFF. CDR3 nucleotide sequence: TGTGCCAGCAGTTTAGGGCAGGGGGCCTCCGCTTTCTTT.

As regards this clone: One end of the junction varies from germline; a read error may be responsible. The rearrangement joins TRBV28 to TRBJ1-4; TRBD1 aligns across 9 bases. Germline V gene sequence: CDR1 MDHEN, CDR2 SYDVKM. The CDR3 is 16 residues long. The CDR3 DNA sequence: TGTGCCAGCAGCCCCGGACAGGGGCGTTCTAAAGAAAAACTGTTTTTT. Translating gives CASSPGQGRSKEKLFF.

This clone turned up a few times. This chain joins TRBV5-4 and TRBJ1-1; D is unresolved. V was cut by 4 bases and J by 6 bases, with 16 bases left in between. Germline lookup yields CDR1 SGHNT and CDR2 YYREEE (reference sequence). This CDR3 is built from 14 residues. DNA of the CDR3: TGTGCCAGCAGCCCCGACGTCGTACGGGCTGAAGCTTTCTTT. Protein sequence: CASSPDVVRAEAFF.

The CDR3 protein is CASSQGVTEAFF. The CDR3 nucleotides read TGTGCCAGCAGCCAAGGGGTTACTGAAGCTTTCTTT. The chain links TRBV6-6 to TRBJ1-1, with a weak D call TRBD1 (5 bases). From germline, CDR1 is MNHNY and CDR2 SVGAGI (reference sequence). The CDR3 is made up of 12 amino acids. V was cut by 6 bases and J by 5 bases, with 10 bases left in between.

J is TRBJ1-5 and V is TRBV7-2; 7 bases fit TRBD1. CDR1 SGHTA and CDR2 FQGNSA come from the germline V gene. CDR3 length: 14 amino acids. J lost 6 bases, V lost 5 bases, and 7 bases had no gene match. The CDR3 sequence: CASSNYGDSQPQHF. DNA for the CDR3: TGTGCCAGCAGCAATTACGGGGACAGTCAGCCCCAGCATTTT.

This chain connects TRBV7-2 to TRBJ2-4, with a tentative D call TRBD1 (5 bases). With 1 base removed from V and 3 bases from J, the gap between germline ends came to 10 bases. The CDR3 is made up of 15 amino acids. Germline lookup yields CDR1 SGHTA and CDR2 FQGNSA. The CDR3, as DNA: TGTGCCAGCAGCTTAGGGGGCTTGGGCAAAAACATTCAGTACTTC. Residues: CASSLGGLGKNIQYF.

The chain carries TRBV28 and TRBJ1-2; D is perhaps TRBD1 (6 bases). This CDR3 is built from 15 residues. In germline, CDR1 is MDHEN, CDR2 SYDVKM. Trimming cost V 6 bases and J 0 bases, with 14 bases left between them. CDR3: CASSSTGVANYGYTF. Here the CDR3 DNA reads TGTGCCAGCAGCTCGACAGGAGTAGCTAACTATGGCTACACCTTC.

V and J are TRBV3-1 (or the pseudogene TRBV3-2) and TRBJ2-3; tentatively, D is TRBD2 (5 bases). Per the germline V gene, CDR1 is LGHDT and CDR2 is YNNKEL (reference sequence). The CDR3 length is 13 residues. V was clipped by 6 bases and J by 0 bases, with 7 bases between them. CDR3 nucleotides: TGTGCCAGCAGGCCGGGGAGCACAGATACGCAGTATTTT. Encoded protein: CASRPGSTDTQYF.